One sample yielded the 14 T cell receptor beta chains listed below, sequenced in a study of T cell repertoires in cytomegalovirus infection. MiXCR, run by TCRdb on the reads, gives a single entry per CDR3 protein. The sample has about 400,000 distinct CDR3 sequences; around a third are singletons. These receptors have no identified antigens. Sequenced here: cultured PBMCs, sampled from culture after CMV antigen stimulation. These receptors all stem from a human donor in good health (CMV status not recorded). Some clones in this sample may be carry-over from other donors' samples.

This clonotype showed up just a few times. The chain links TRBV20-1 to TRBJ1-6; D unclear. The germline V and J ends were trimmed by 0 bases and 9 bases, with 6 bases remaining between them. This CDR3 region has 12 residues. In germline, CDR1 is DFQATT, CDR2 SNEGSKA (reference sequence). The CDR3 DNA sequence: TGCAGTGCTAGAGAAGGGTTTTCACCCCTCCACTTT. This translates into CSAREGFSPLHF.

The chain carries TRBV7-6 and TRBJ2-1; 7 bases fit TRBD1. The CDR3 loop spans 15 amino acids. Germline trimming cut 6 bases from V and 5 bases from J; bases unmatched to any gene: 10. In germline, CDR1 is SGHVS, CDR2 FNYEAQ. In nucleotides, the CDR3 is TGTGCCAGCAGGTCGACAGGGAAATCCCACAATGAGCAGTTCTTC. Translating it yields CASRSTGKSHNEQFF.

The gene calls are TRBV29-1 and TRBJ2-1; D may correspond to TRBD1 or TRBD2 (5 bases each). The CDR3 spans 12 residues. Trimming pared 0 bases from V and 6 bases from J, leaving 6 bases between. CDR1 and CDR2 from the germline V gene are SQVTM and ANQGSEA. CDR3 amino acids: CSVEEGVNEQFF. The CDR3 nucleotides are TGCAGCGTTGAAGAGGGGGTCAATGAGCAGTTCTTC.

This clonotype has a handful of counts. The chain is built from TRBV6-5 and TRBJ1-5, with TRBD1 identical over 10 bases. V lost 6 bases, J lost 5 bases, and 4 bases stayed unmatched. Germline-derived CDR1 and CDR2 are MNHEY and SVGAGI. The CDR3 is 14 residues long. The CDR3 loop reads CASSPGTGDQPQHF. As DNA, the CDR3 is TGTGCCAGCAGCCCTGGGACAGGGGATCAGCCCCAGCATTTT.

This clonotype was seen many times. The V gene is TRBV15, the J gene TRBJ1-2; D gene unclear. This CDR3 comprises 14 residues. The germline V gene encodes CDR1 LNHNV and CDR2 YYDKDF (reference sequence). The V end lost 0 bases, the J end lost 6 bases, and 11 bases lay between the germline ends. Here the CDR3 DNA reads TGTGCCACCAGCAGAGAGAGGCTAGCCCATGGCTACACCTTC. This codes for CATSRERLAHGYTF.

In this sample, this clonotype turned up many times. The CDR3 DNA is TGTGCCAGCAGCTTAGTCAGGCTGGGACCAACAAGCTCCTACAATGAGCAGTTCTTC. This codes for CASSLVRLGPTSSYNEQFF. This chain links TRBV7-6 with TRBJ2-1; either TRBD1 or TRBD2 may fit D (5 bases each). The CDR3 is made up of 19 amino acids. Germline values: CDR1 SGHVS, CDR2 FNYEAQ. The germline V and J ends were trimmed by 1 base and 0 bases, with 19 bases remaining between them.

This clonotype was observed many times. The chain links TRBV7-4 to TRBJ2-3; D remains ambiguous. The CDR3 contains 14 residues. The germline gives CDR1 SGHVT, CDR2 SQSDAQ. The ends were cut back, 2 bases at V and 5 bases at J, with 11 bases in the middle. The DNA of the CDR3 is TGTGCCAGCAGCTTACGTGAAGGTGGAGATACGCAGTATTTT. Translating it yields CASSLREGGDTQYF.

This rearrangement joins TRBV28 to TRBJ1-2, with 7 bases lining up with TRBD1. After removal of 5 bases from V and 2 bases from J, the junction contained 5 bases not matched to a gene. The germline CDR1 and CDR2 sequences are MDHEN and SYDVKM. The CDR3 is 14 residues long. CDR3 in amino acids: CASSLPTGNYGYTF. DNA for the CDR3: TGTGCCAGCAGTCTACCGACAGGGAACTATGGCTACACCTTC.

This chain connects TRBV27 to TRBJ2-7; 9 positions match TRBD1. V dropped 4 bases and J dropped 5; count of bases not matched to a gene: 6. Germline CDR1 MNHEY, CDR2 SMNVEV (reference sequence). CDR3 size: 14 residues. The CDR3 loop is CASSSGTGNHEQYF. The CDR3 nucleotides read TGTGCCAGCAGTTCCGGGACAGGGAACCACGAGCAGTACTTC.

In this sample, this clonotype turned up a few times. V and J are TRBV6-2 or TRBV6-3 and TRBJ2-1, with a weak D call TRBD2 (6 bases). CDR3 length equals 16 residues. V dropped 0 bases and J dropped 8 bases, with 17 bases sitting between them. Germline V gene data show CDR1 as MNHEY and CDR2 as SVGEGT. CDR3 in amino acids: CASSYSTRQTSHEQFF. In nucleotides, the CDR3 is TGTGCCAGCAGTTACTCGACGCGCCAGACTAGTCATGAGCAGTTCTTC.

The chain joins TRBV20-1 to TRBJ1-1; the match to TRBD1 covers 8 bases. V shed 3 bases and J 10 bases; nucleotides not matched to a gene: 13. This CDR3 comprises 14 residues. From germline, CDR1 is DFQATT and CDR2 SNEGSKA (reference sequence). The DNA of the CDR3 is TGCAGTGCTAGCACGCCAGGGGGCCAGAGTGGAGCTTTCTTT. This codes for CSASTPGGQSGAFF.

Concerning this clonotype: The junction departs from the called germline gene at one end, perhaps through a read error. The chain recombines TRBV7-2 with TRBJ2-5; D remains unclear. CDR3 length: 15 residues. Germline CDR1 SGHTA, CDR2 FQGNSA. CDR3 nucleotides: TGTGCCTGCAGCCCTTGGTCCACCTCCCAAGAGACCCAGTACTTC. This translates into CACSPWSTSQETQYF.

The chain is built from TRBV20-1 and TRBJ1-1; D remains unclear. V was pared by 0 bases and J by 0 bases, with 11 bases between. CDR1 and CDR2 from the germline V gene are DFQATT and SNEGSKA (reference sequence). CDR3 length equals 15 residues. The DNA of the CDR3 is TGCAGTGCTAGAGATAGCGGCAGGATGAACACTGAAGCTTTCTTT. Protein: CSARDSGRMNTEAFF.

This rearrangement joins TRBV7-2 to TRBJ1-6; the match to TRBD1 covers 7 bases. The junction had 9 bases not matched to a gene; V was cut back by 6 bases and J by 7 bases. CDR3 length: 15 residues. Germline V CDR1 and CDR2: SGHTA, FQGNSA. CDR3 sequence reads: CASRARQGTNSPLHF. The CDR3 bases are TGTGCCAGCAGAGCCAGACAGGGAACGAATTCACCCCTCCACTTT.